Listed here are 20 T cell receptor beta chains from one sample, sequenced in a study of response to subunit inactivated influenza vaccine. One entry per CDR3 protein, called by TCRdb with MiXCR from the RT-PCR reads. The sample includes about half a million distinct CDR3 sequences, around 9.9% of them seen just once. The sequencing used PBMCs from blood, collected 45 days after vaccination. The source of these receptors is a man in his forties or fifties who received an inactivated influenza vaccine.

This sequence joins TRBV12-3 or TRBV12-4 and TRBJ2-7, with 8 bases that match TRBD2. There are 16 residues in the CDR3. J gave up 3 bases and V 1 base, and 8 bases lay outside the gene matches. The CDR3 DNA follows: TGTGCCAGCAGTTTAGGACGGACTAGCCCTTTCTACGAGCAGTACTTC. Protein product: CASSLGRTSPFYEQYF.

The chain combines TRBV5-1 with TRBJ1-2; D call uncertain. CDR1 and CDR2 (germline): SGHRS, YFSETQ. V lost 2 bases and J lost 4, with 12 bases in between. The CDR3 spans 14 residues. CDR3 sequence (DNA): TGCGCCAGCAGCTTAGATAATCACTCCTATGGCTACACCTTC. Translation gives CASSLDNHSYGYTF.

This clonotype has ten or more counts. The chain couples TRBV28 to TRBJ2-1, with D possibly TRBD2 on 7 matching bases. Trimming left V 3 bases short and J 0 bases short, with 15 bases between. The CDR3 loop spans 17 amino acids. Germline-derived CDR1 and CDR2 are MDHEN and SYDVKM. CDR3 coding DNA: TGTGCCAGCAGTTTGGGAGGGGGAGGGCCCTCCTACAATGAGCAGTTCTTC. This encodes CASSLGGGGPSYNEQFF.

The gene calls are TRBV20-1 and TRBJ1-4, with TRBD1 identical over 8 bases. Germline V gives CDR1 DFQATT, CDR2 SNEGSKA (reference sequence). The CDR3 totals 15 residues. V lost 6 bases and J lost 2; bases outside the gene matches: 8. As DNA, the CDR3 is TGCAGTGCCAGGACAGGGTACTATACTAATGAAAAACTGTTTTTT. Protein product: CSARTGYYTNEKLFF.

The chain is built from TRBV5-1 and TRBJ1-1; 7 nucleotides line up with TRBD1. The germline V gene encodes CDR1 SGHRS and CDR2 YFSETQ. V lost 4 bases to trimming and J lost 4 bases; unmatched junction nucleotides: 7. This CDR3 contains 14 residues. CDR3 coding DNA: TGCGCCAGCAGCCCTAGGACAGGTTCCACTGAAGCTTTCTTT. It encodes CASSPRTGSTEAFF.

The V and J genes are TRBV5-1 and TRBJ2-7; 7 nucleotides agree with TRBD2. Germline V gene sequence: CDR1 SGHRS, CDR2 YFSETQ. Trimming took 7 bases from V and 5 from J; bases not matched to a gene: 15. The CDR3 runs 15 residues. CDR3 amino acids: CASRLGGEGRHEQYF. For the CDR3, the DNA is TGCGCCAGCCGGCTTGGGGGGGAGGGCCGTCACGAGCAGTACTTC. Full variable domain (remainder filled in from reference TRBV5-1 and TRBJ2-7): KAGVTQTPRYLIKTRGQQVTLSCSPISGHRSVSWYQQTPGQGLQFLFEYFSETQRNKGNFPGRFSGRQFSNSRSEMNVSTLELGDSALYLCASRLGGEGRHEQYFGPGTRLTVT.

This clonotype was observed a few times. V usage is TRBV5-4 and J usage is TRBJ2-7, with TRBD2 identical over 8 bases. Germline CDR1 is SGHNT and CDR2 is YYREEE (reference sequence). The CDR3 is made up of 15 amino acids. V shed 4 bases and J 3 bases; nucleotides not matched to a gene: 9. CDR3 region: CASSPTAGAHYEQYF. CDR3 sequence (DNA): TGTGCCAGCAGCCCGACAGCGGGAGCACACTACGAGCAGTACTTC.

This clonotype was counted at least ten times. This chain joins TRBV6-5 and TRBJ1-1; 7 bases match TRBD1. This CDR3 is built from 14 residues. CDR1 and CDR2 (germline): MNHEY, SVGAGI. V gave up 0 bases and J gave up 6 bases; unmatched junction bases: 4. The CDR3 loop is CASSYSAGGAEAFF. The CDR3 DNA is TGTGCCAGCAGTTACTCGGCAGGGGGTGCTGAAGCTTTCTTT.

Ten or more counts support this clonotype. The chain couples TRBV12-3 or TRBV12-4 to TRBJ1-5; D perhaps matches TRBD1 (6 bases). The CDR3 is made up of 14 amino acids. V was clipped by 5 bases and J by 4 bases, with 12 bases between them. This CDR3 reads CASSQLGQNQPQHF. CDR3 DNA sequence: TGTGCCAGCAGTCAACTCGGACAGAATCAGCCCCAGCATTTT.

The CDR3 is CASSVTADQPQHF. The CDR3 DNA reads as TGTGCCAGCAGCGTGACTGCTGATCAGCCCCAGCATTTT. V usage is TRBV7-9 and J usage is TRBJ1-5; D remains ambiguous. The CDR3 is 13 amino acids. Germline V gene lookup returns CDR1 SEHNR and CDR2 FQNEAQ (reference sequence). V was shortened by 5 bases and J by 5 bases, with 10 bases between the two germline ends.

Ten or more counts support this clonotype. This chain connects TRBV20-1 to TRBJ2-3; 13 nucleotides line up with TRBD2. Losses at the gene ends were 1 base for V and 2 bases for J; bases not matched to a gene: 9. The CDR3 is 18 residues long. Germline V CDR1 and CDR2: DFQATT, SNEGSKA (reference sequence). The CDR3 loop is CSARVQIGLAGVTDTQYF. CDR3 bases: TGCAGTGCTAGAGTCCAAATCGGACTAGCGGGGGTCACAGATACGCAGTATTTT.

V is TRBV12-3 or TRBV12-4 and J is TRBJ2-2; 8 nucleotides match TRBD1. Unmatched junction bases numbered 7, after V lost 6 bases and J lost 4 bases. The CDR3 has 15 amino acids. The CDR3 nucleotides read TGTGCCAGCAGAGTGGACAGGGCGGGCACCGGGGAGCTGTTTTTT. It translates to CASRVDRAGTGELFF.

This clonotype was counted a few times. This chain connects TRBV12-3 or TRBV12-4 to TRBJ2-3; the D is unclear. The CDR3 is 9 residues long. V lost 8 bases, J lost 10 bases, and 7 bases lay in between. CDR3 amino acids: CASPKAQYF. CDR3 in DNA: TGTGCCAGCCCCAAGGCGCAGTATTTT.

The chain combines TRBV20-1 with TRBJ2-7; 7 bases are a match to TRBD1. The CDR3 has 12 amino acids. Germline trimming cut 6 bases from V and 5 bases from J; bases unmatched to any gene: 7. Germline CDR1 reads DFQATT; CDR2 reads SNEGSKA (reference sequence). CDR3 protein: CSAQTGFDEQYF. CDR3 in DNA: TGCAGTGCGCAGACAGGGTTCGACGAGCAGTACTTC.

This clonotype appeared a few times. The V gene is TRBV7-9, the J gene TRBJ2-1; a weak D match, TRBD1 (5 bases). Trimming cost V 2 bases and J 7 bases, with 15 bases left between them. The V gene's germline CDR1 is SEHNR and CDR2 FQNEAQ (reference sequence). This CDR3 comprises 15 residues. CDR3 amino acids: CASSLLRAGYNEQFF. The CDR3 region has the DNA TGTGCCAGCAGCTTATTAAGGGCAGGGTATAATGAGCAGTTCTTC.

This chain uses TRBV20-1 with TRBJ2-7; no reliable D call. Per the germline V gene, CDR1 is DFQATT and CDR2 is SNEGSKA (reference sequence). The germline V and J ends were trimmed by 6 bases and 4 bases, with 10 bases remaining between them. There are 11 residues in the CDR3. The DNA for the CDR3 is TGCAGTGCCGCTCAGAAATACGAGCAGTACTTC. Translation gives CSAAQKYEQYF.

This clonotype was observed at least ten times. The genes are TRBV9 and TRBJ2-2, with unresolved D. Germline V gives CDR1 SGDLS, CDR2 YYNGEE. This CDR3 contains 13 residues. V lost 1 base and J 6 bases, leaving 7 bases between the germline ends. The CDR3 spells CASSVPMAGELFF. CDR3 coding DNA: TGTGCCAGCAGCGTACCGATGGCCGGGGAGCTGTTTTTT.

V gene TRBV20-1 combines with J gene TRBJ1-5, with TRBD1 as a possible D gene (5 bases). CDR1 is DFQATT, CDR2 SNEGSKA, per germline (reference sequence). The CDR3 sequence is 15 residues long. The V end lost 6 bases, the J end lost 1 base, and 16 bases lay between the germline ends. The CDR3 DNA sequence: TGCAGTGCGAGAACCTATGAGGGGAGCAATCAGCCCCAGCATTTT. Its translation: CSARTYEGSNQPQHF.

The genes are TRBV27 and TRBJ2-3; D might be TRBD2 (5 bases). The CDR3 runs to 15 residues. The germline CDR1 and CDR2 sequences are MNHEY and SMNVEV (reference sequence). Trimming pared 0 bases from V and 5 bases from J, leaving 12 bases between. The CDR3 nucleotides are TGTGCCAGCAGTTTATCGATAACCGGAGGAGATACGCAGTATTTT. Translating it yields CASSLSITGGDTQYF.

The sample holds one count of this clonotype. The genes are TRBV29-1 and TRBJ2-3; 10 bases map to TRBD2. This CDR3 comprises 18 residues. Germline loops: CDR1 SQVTM, CDR2 ANQGSEA. V dropped 3 bases and J dropped 4; count of bases not matched to a gene: 16. This CDR3 reads CSVEIERGGWWTPDTQYF. Here the CDR3 DNA reads TGCAGCGTTGAGATAGAGCGGGGGGGATGGTGGACGCCAGATACGCAGTATTTT.